These 5 T cell receptor beta chains share one sample of origin, sequenced in a study of low-dose radiotherapy and immunotherapy resistance in tumors. This sample's time point: after trial treatment. Treatment specified: LDRT plus nivolumab, ipilimumab, low-dose cyclophosphamide and aspirin (RACIN trial). TRAV and TRBV primers primed cDNA for both TCRalpha and TCRbeta. TCRs underwent roughly 20 PCR cycles of amplification with a constant-region primer and V-primer adapter. TCRdb independently ran MiXCR on the reads; one entry per CDR3 protein. The data show some 100,000 distinct CDR3 sequences, with around 20% seen just once and about 4% held by the top ten. This sample comprised PBMCs, obtained after low-dose radiotherapy plus immunotherapy. These receptors came from a male donor with prostate cancer.

This clonotype was detected ten times or more. The chain recombines TRBV7-2 with TRBJ1-1; D gene uncertain. The CDR3 totals 13 residues. Per germline, CDR1 SGHTA and CDR2 FQGNSA. V was cut by 1 base and J by 2 bases, with 5 bases left in between. The CDR3 region has the DNA TGTGCCAGCAGCTTAGACAGAAACACTGAAGCTTTCTTT. This codes for CASSLDRNTEAFF.

This clonotype rates as medium-sized. The chain recombines TRBV6-5 with TRBJ2-2, with D maybe TRBD1 (6 bases). The CDR3 runs 14 residues. Germline CDR1 is MNHEY and CDR2 is SVGAGI. V lost 10 bases, J lost 4 bases, and 16 bases lay in between. The CDR3 DNA is TGTGCCATTTTAACAGGGACAAGCACCGGGGAGCTGTTTTTT. Amino acids: CAILTGTSTGELFF.

This clonotype was picked up many times. The genes are TRBV6-4 and TRBJ1-5, with D unclear. The CDR3 runs to 13 residues. From germline, CDR1 is MRHNA and CDR2 SNTAGT. The V gene lost 8 bases and the J gene lost 4 bases, with 12 bases spanning the gap. This chain's CDR3 is CASAVDWNQPQHF. The CDR3 bases are TGTGCCAGCGCGGTAGACTGGAATCAGCCCCAGCATTTT.

This clonotype was recorded many times. J is TRBJ1-2 and V is TRBV10-2; D not resolved. The germline gives CDR1 WSHSY, CDR2 SAAADI. The ends were cut back, 6 bases at V and 7 bases at J, with 15 bases in the middle. The CDR3 runs to 13 residues. CDR3 loop: CASSGPRDSGYTF. CDR3 DNA: TGCGCCAGCAGCGGCCCCCGCGACTCTGGCTACACCTTC.

In regard to this clonotype: The junction differs from germline at one of its ends, possibly a read error. CDR3 DNA: TGTGCCATCAGCGGGACAGCAAATCAGCCCAAGCGTTTT. Its translation is CAISGTANQPKRF. The genes are TRBV10-3 and TRBJ1-5, with 7 bases aligning to TRBD1. Germline V gene data show CDR1 as ENHRY and CDR2 as SYGVKD. This CDR3 region has 13 residues.